This T cell receptor (beta chain) was documented in a study of blood T cell repertoires in COVID-19. TCRdb keeps only in-frame clones here, not all; method: immunoSEQ multiplex PCR. The table has about 210,000 clones, around 86% seen once. Germline V gene data show CDR1 as MNHEY and CDR2 as SVGAGI. This CDR3 is built from 15 residues. V shed 6 bases, J shed 5 bases, and the junction held 6 bases outside the gene matches. In its sample, this clone was seen once. The clonotype comes from a woman aged 45-65 years with acute COVID-19. V is TRBV6-5 and J is TRBJ2-5; 13 bases agree with TRBD2. The sample taken for sequencing was PBMCs or T cells enriched from blood (not recorded which). CDR3 sequence (DNA): TGTGCCAGCAGACTAGCGGGAGGGCCGGGGGAGACCCAGTACTTC. Translated, it gives CASRLAGGPGETQYF.